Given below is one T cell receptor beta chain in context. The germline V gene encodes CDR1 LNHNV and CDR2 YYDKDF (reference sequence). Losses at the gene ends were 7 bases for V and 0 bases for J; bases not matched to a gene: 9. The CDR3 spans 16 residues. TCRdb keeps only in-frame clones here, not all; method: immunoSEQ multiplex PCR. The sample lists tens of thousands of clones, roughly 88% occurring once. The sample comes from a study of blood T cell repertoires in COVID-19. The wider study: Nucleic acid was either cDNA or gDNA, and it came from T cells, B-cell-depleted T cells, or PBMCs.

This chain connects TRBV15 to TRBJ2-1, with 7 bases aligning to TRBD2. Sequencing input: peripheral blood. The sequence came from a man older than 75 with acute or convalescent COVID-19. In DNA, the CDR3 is TGTGCCACCACGGCGGCGGGGGTTAGCTCCTACAATGAGCAGTTCTTC. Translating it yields CATTAAGVSSYNEQFF.